Listed below are T cell receptor beta chains from one sample, sequenced in a study of T cells in Graves' hyperthyroidism and ophthalmopathy. TCRdb re-derived calls from the multiplex PCR reads in MiXCR, one entry per CDR3 protein. The data show around 520,000 distinct CDR3 sequences, 11% to 15% seen once. Specimen: blood. The receptors here all came from a woman aged 40 to 50 with Graves' hyperthyroidism. CDR3s include the opening cysteine and the closing phenylalanine or tryptophan. The order of the fields is CDR3 DNA, CDR3 protein, J gene, clone size, D gene, V gene. A D gene is named only where the DNA matches it firmly. A clone size is listed for some rows: how often the clone was seen (once, few, many), or a class if it is expanded.

DNA: TGCAGCGGTGAAGACTCCCCAGCGGAGACCCAGTACTTC; CDR3: CSGEDSPAETQYF; J: TRBJ2-5; size: NA; D: NA; V: TRBV29-1
DNA: TGTGCCAGTAGTATCGGGGGGAGCAATCAGCCCCAGCATTTT; CDR3: CASSIGGSNQPQHF; J: TRBJ1-5; size: few; D: NA; V: TRBV19
DNA: TGTGCCAGCAGCTTATCGGGCGGGAGAGGGGTTGGAGATACGCAGTATTTT; CDR3: CASSLSGGRGVGDTQYF; J: TRBJ2-3; size: many; D: TRBD2; V: TRBV7-3
DNA: TGTGCCAGCTCACCAGACAGAACTAACTATGGCTACACCTTC; CDR3: CASSPDRTNYGYTF; J: TRBJ1-2; size: many; D: NA; V: TRBV18
DNA: TGTGCCAGCAGTGAAGTTAGGGGACGGATTTATGGCTACACCTTC; CDR3: CASSEVRGRIYGYTF; J: TRBJ1-2; size: NA; D: NA; V: TRBV6-1
DNA: TGCAGTGCTCCCTACCCCGGGACTAGCACAGATACGCAGTATTTT; CDR3: CSAPYPGTSTDTQYF; J: TRBJ2-3; size: NA; D: NA; V: TRBV20-1
DNA: TGTGCCAGCAGCGAGACCTTAGGTGGGGCAGGGGGCTCCTACGAGCAGTACTTC; CDR3: CASSETLGGAGGSYEQYF; J: TRBJ2-7; size: NA; D: TRBD1; V: TRBV9
DNA: TGCGCCAGCAGCTTGCGTGCAGGGAACACTGAAGCTTTCTTT; CDR3: CASSLRAGNTEAFF; J: TRBJ1-1; size: many; D: NA; V: TRBV5-1
DNA: TGTGCCAGCAGTTTCGTAACGGAGCCATCCTACGAGCAGTACTTC; CDR3: CASSFVTEPSYEQYF; J: TRBJ2-7; size: once; D: NA; V: TRBV12-3/TRBV12-4
DNA: TGTGCCAGCGGGAGGAGCACAGATACGCAGTATTTT; CDR3: CASGRSTDTQYF; J: TRBJ2-3; size: many; D: NA; V: TRBV11-3
DNA: TGTGCCAGCAGCTTAGTCGGGGGCCTGTTCTACGAGCAGTACTTC; CDR3: CASSLVGGLFYEQYF; J: TRBJ2-7; size: many; D: NA; V: TRBV11-2
DNA: TGTGCCAGTAGTATCACGGGCTCGGCAGATACGCAGTATTTT; CDR3: CASSITGSADTQYF; J: TRBJ2-3; size: NA; D: NA; V: TRBV19
DNA: TGTGCCAGCTCACCACAAGGCCAGGGTTCGGCTTCACCCCTCCACTTT; CDR3: CASSPQGQGSASPLHF; J: TRBJ1-6; size: many; D: NA; V: TRBV18
DNA: TGTGCCAGCAGCTTAGGTTATGGACTTTTCTCTGGAAACACCATATATTTT; CDR3: CASSLGYGLFSGNTIYF; J: TRBJ1-3; size: few; D: NA; V: TRBV7-8
DNA: TGTGCCAGCAGCCAGACAGGGTATAATTCACCCCTCCACTTT; CDR3: CASSQTGYNSPLHF; J: TRBJ1-6; size: many; D: TRBD1; V: TRBV3-1
DNA: TGTGCCAGCACTGTCAGGGATACGCAGTATTTT; CDR3: CASTVRDTQYF; J: TRBJ2-3; size: few; D: NA; V: TRBV6-1
DNA: TGTGCCTGGACCGACCGGGGGACAGGCACCTACGAGCAGTACTTC; CDR3: CAWTDRGTGTYEQYF; J: TRBJ2-7; size: many; D: TRBD1; V: TRBV30
DNA: TGTGCCAGCAGTTTGTTTCCTAGCGGGAGCTACAATGAGCAGTTCTTC; CDR3: CASSLFPSGSYNEQFF; J: TRBJ2-1; size: many; D: TRBD2; V: TRBV28
DNA: TGTGCCTGGAGAAGGCAGTCCCCCTACGAGCAGTACTTC; CDR3: CAWRRQSPYEQYF; J: TRBJ2-7; size: many; D: NA; V: TRBV30
DNA: TGCGCCTGTCAGCAGCGATCCGGGGAAAAACTGTTTTTT; CDR3: CACQQRSGEKLFF; J: TRBJ1-4; size: NA; D: NA; V: TRBV5-1
DNA: TGTGCCAGCTCCGGACTAGCGGGAAGAGCCGGGGAGCTGTTTTTT; CDR3: CASSGLAGRAGELFF; J: TRBJ2-2; size: many; D: TRBD2; V: TRBV18
DNA: TGTGCCAGCAGCATGGGACAGATTAATTCACCCCTCCACTTT; CDR3: CASSMGQINSPLHF; J: TRBJ1-6; size: NA; D: TRBD1; V: TRBV28
DNA: TGCAGCGTTATCTCCGGGACAGGGCTCTACGAGCAGTACTTC; CDR3: CSVISGTGLYEQYF; J: TRBJ2-7; size: NA; D: TRBD1; V: TRBV29-1
DNA: TGCGCCAGCTCTATGGACTCTGGGGCCAACGTCCTGACTTTC; CDR3: CASSMDSGANVLTF; J: TRBJ2-6; size: few; D: NA; V: TRBV5-1
DNA: TGTGCCAGCAGCTTAACCGGGACTAGCGGGAGAAACACCGGGGAGCTGTTTTTT; CDR3: CASSLTGTSGRNTGELFF; J: TRBJ2-2; size: few; D: TRBD2; V: TRBV5-8
DNA: TGTGCCAGCAGTTACCTATCCGCCGGGACTAGCGGGGTTACTGAGCAGTTCTTC; CDR3: CASSYLSAGTSGVTEQFF; J: TRBJ2-1; size: NA; D: TRBD2; V: TRBV6-5
DNA: TGTGCCAGCAGCCAAGACGAGTGGGGGGCTACTTACAATGAGCAGTTCTTC; CDR3: CASSQDEWGATYNEQFF; J: TRBJ2-1; size: NA; D: NA; V: TRBV3-1
DNA: TGTGCCAGCAGTTACGTGGACGGCCTTAGCTCCGGGGAGCTGTTTTTT; CDR3: CASSYVDGLSSGELFF; J: TRBJ2-2; size: many; D: NA; V: TRBV6-1
DNA: TGTGCCAGCAGCTTGTGGGACGAAAATTCACCCCTCCACTTT; CDR3: CASSLWDENSPLHF; J: TRBJ1-6; size: NA; D: NA; V: TRBV5-8
DNA: TGCGCCAGCAGCCAAGCAGCGGGAGTTGGTGATACGCAGTATTTT; CDR3: CASSQAAGVGDTQYF; J: TRBJ2-3; size: many; D: TRBD2; V: TRBV4-1
DNA: TGTGCCAGCAGTTTAACTAGGCAGGGACCCTACGAGCAGTACTTC; CDR3: CASSLTRQGPYEQYF; J: TRBJ2-7; size: many; D: NA; V: TRBV28